What follows describes a single TCR beta chain. Its antigen is undetermined. Assay used: immunoSEQ multiplex PCR; TCRdb lists only in-frame clones, some missing. The sample has more than 5,500 clones, roughly 98% seen once; the top ten hold about 0.9%. This sample is part of a study of T cells after posttransplantation cyclophosphamide. Study results and caveats: Donor-recipient repertoire similarity was low at 1-2 months, rising over year one. After PTCy, TRB diversity resembled that of CNI/methotrexate controls. Blood and skin or GI T cell repertoires showed limited TRB overlap.

The CDR3 is 12 amino acids. After removal of 5 bases from V and 9 bases from J, the junction contained 4 bases not matched to a gene. Germline V gene sequence: CDR1 SGDLS, CDR2 YYNGEE. The chain uses TRBV9 and TRBJ2-1; 8 bases are shared with TRBD2. What was sequenced was memory CD4+ T cells sorted from PBMCs. This clonotype originated in a middle-aged man in good health, CMV-negative, and a related stem cell transplant donor. CDR3: CASSVSGIEQFF. The CDR3 DNA is TGTGCCAGCAGTGTTAGCGGGATTGAGCAGTTCTTC.